This TCR beta chain appears in the sequencing data of a study of CD8+ T cells in alopecia areata. Documented treatment: oral pan-JAK inhibitor, 5-10 mg twice daily. Extraction of RNA preceded its reverse transcription into cDNA, which served as the sequencing template. This table comes from immunoSEQ multiplex PCR, and its TCRdb copy is limited to in-frame clones, with some not included. This sample carries 150,000 to 200,000 clones, 60% of them seen once, and the ten largest clones take 1%. The ends were cut back, 4 bases at V and 8 bases at J, with 12 bases in the middle. CDR3 length: 14 residues. The germline V gene encodes CDR1 SGHTA and CDR2 FQGTGA.

The TCR was taken from a human donor with alopecia areata. The chain employs TRBV7-3 and TRBJ1-6, with a possible D match to TRBD1 (5 bases). The specimen was CD4+ T cells sorted from blood, collected at week 24, from a patient treated with tofacitinib. The CDR3 loop reads CASSWGLGDSPLHF. The CDR3 DNA sequence: TGTGCCAGCAGCTGGGGACTGGGAGATTCACCCCTCCACTTT.